The entry below describes one T cell receptor (beta chain). The antigen remains undetermined. The data stem from a study of shared clonotypes between healthy human individuals. Findings and limits, study-wide: Non-shared clonotypes showed lower generation probabilities than clonotypes common to all four donors.

An approximately 210 ng quantity of DNA, roughly 29,000 T cell genomes, went into the sorted-subset replicate PCRs. Method: immunoSEQ multiplex PCR; TCRdb's copy keeps in-frame clones and lacks some. The sample has about 110,000 clones, roughly two thirds seen once. Per germline, CDR1 SNHLY and CDR2 FYNNEI. The CDR3 runs 15 residues. The V end was cut by 2 bases, the J end by 0 bases, with 11 bases between. The sequence was obtained from a woman in her 30s in good health. Sequences were obtained from memory CD8+ T cells sorted from blood. Sample subset: CD45RO+ cells pooled with CCR7-negative TemRA cells. The gene calls are TRBV2 and TRBJ2-7; TRBD1 is a possible D gene (5 bases). CDR3 loop: CASSESGHLSYEQYF. CDR3 DNA: TGTGCCAGCAGTGAATCCGGACACCTCTCCTACGAGCAGTACTTC.